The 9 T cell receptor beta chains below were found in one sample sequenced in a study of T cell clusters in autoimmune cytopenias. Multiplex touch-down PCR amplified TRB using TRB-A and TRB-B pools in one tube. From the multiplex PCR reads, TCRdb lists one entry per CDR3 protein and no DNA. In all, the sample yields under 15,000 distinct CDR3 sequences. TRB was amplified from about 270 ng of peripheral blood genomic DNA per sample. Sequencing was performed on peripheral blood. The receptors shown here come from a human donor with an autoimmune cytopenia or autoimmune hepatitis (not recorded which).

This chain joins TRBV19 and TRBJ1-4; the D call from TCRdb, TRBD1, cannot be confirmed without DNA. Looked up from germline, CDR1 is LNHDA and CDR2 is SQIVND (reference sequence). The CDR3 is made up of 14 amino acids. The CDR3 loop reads CASSIYDRAEKLFF.

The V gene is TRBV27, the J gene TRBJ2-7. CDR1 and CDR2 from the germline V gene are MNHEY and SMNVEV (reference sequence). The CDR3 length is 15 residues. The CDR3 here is CASSFYGRDSYEQYF.

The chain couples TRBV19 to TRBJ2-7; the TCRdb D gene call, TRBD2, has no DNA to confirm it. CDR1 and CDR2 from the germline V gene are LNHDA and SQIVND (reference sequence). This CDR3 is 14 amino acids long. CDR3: CASSISLAHYEQYF.

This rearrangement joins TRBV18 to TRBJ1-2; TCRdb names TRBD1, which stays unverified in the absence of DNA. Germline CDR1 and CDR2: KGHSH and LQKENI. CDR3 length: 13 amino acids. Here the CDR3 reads CASSNDRGNGYTF.

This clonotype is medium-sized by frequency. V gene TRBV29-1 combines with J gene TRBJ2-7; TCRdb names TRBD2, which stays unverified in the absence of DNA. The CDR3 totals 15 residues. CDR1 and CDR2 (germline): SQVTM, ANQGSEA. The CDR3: CSVGSSGRTFSEQYF.

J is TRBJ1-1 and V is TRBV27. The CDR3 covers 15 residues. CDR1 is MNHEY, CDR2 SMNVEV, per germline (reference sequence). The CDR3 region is CASSPRGVENTEAFF.

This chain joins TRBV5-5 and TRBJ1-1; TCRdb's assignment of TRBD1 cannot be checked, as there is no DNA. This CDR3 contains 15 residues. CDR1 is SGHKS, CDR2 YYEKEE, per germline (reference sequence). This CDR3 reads CASSLFGGSGTEAFF.

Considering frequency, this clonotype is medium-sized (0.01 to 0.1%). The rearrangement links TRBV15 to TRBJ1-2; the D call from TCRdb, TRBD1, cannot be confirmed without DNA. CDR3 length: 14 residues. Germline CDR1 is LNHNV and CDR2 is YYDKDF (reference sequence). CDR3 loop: CATSRDRAGDGYTF.

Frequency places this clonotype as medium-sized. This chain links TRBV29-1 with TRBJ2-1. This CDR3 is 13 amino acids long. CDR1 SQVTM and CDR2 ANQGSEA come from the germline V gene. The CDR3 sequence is CSVEAGPYNEQFF.